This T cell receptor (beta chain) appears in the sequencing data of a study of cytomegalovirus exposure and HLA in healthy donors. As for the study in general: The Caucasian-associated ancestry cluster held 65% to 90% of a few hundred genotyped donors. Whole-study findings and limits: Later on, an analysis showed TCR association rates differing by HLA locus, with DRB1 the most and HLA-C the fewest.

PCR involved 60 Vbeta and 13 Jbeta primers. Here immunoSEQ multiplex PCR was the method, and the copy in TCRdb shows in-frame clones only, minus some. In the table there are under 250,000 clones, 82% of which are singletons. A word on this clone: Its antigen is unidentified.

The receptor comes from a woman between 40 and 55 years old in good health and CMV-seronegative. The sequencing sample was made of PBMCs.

The CDR3 sequence is CAIHSPGQGNYGYTF. CDR3 bases: TGTGCCATCCACAGTCCGGGACAGGGGAACTATGGCTACACCTTC. The chain recombines TRBV10-3 with TRBJ1-2, with 10 bases lining up with TRBD1. With V trimmed by 8 bases and J by 2 bases, 8 bases remained unmatched. CDR1 ENHRY and CDR2 SYGVKD come from the germline V gene. The CDR3 length is 15 residues.